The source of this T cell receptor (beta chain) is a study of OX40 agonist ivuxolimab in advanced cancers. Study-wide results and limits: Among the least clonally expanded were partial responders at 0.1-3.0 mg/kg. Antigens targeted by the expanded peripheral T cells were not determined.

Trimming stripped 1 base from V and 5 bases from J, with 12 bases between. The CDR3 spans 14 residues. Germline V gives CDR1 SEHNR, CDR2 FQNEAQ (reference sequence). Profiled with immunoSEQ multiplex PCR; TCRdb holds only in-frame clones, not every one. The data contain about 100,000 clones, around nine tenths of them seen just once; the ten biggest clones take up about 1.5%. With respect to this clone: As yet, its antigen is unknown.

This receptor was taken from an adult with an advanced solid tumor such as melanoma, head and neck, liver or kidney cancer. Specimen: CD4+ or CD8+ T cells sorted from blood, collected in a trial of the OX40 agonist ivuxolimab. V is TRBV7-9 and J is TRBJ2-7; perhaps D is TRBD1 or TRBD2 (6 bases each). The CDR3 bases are TGTGCCAGCAGCTTAGACCAGGGGAGGAACGAGCAGTACTTC. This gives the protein CASSLDQGRNEQYF. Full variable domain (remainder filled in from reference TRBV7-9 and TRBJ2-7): DTGVSQNPRHKITKRGQNVTFRCDPISEHNRLYWYRQTLGQGPEFLTYFQNEAQLEKSRLLSDRFSAERPKGSFSTLEIQRTEQGDSAMYLCASSLDQGRNEQYFGPGTRLTVT.